Sequencing of this T cell receptor beta chain was carried out in a study of a mutant IDH1 vaccine in newly diagnosed glioma. Study background: Standard pretreatment was either radiotherapy, temozolomide, or, for most, radiochemotherapy with temozolomide. Visit V12 was conducted at week 35 as the safety follow-up. Visit V13 came later, at week 47.

This sample's time point: week 47, end of study. The content of each vaccine dose was 300 ug of mutant IDH1 20-mer peptide, and topical imiquimod accompanied it. Eight vaccinations went to patients in weeks 1, 3, 5, 7, 11, 15, 19, 23. Only in-frame clones appear in the TCRdb table, and some are missing; sequencing was by immunoSEQ multiplex PCR. Among about 94,000 clones listed, under 90% were seen once. V gave up 6 bases and J gave up 5 bases; unmatched junction bases: 5. There are 13 residues in the CDR3. Germline-derived CDR1 and CDR2 are ENHRY and SYGVKD. In the case of this clone: The antigen remains unidentified.

The TCR originated in a woman aged 45-60 years with glioma. Specimen: PBMCs, collected from a glioma patient whose treatment included an IDH1 peptide vaccine. The chain uses TRBV10-3 and TRBJ2-5, with TRBD1 matching over 8 bases. CDR3 in amino acids: CAISQGAGETQYF. The CDR3, as DNA: TGTGCCATCAGCCAGGGGGCTGGGGAGACCCAGTACTTC.